This T cell receptor (beta chain) came from a study of blood T cell repertoires in COVID-19. Across the whole study: Sites in the United States, Italy and Spain provided acute and convalescent COVID-19 samples. In each case, the material was cDNA or gDNA derived from T cells, B-cell-depleted T cells, or PBMCs.

Germline V gene lookup returns CDR1 SNHLY and CDR2 FYNNEI. CDR3 length: 12 amino acids. The junction had 5 bases not matched to a gene; V was cut back by 5 bases and J by 10 bases. Clinical history as reported by participants underpinned cohort assignment. As handled by the study authors: Reference gene primer amplification in the assay estimated nucleated cell counts. Clones were read by immunoSEQ multiplex PCR, and TCRdb kept only the in-frame ones, dropping some. V and J calls and clone size are as listed in that table; D and trimming were resolved from the DNA. Of 380,000 or so clones in the sample, approximately 91% were seen once.

The sequence was obtained from a woman in her 40s with acute COVID-19. The chain uses TRBV2 and TRBJ1-1; 9 bases fit TRBD1. Sequencing used PBMCs or T cells enriched from blood (not recorded which). This chain's CDR3 is CASSPDRGLAFF. CDR3 nucleotides: TGTGCCAGCAGTCCGGACAGGGGTCTAGCTTTCTTT.